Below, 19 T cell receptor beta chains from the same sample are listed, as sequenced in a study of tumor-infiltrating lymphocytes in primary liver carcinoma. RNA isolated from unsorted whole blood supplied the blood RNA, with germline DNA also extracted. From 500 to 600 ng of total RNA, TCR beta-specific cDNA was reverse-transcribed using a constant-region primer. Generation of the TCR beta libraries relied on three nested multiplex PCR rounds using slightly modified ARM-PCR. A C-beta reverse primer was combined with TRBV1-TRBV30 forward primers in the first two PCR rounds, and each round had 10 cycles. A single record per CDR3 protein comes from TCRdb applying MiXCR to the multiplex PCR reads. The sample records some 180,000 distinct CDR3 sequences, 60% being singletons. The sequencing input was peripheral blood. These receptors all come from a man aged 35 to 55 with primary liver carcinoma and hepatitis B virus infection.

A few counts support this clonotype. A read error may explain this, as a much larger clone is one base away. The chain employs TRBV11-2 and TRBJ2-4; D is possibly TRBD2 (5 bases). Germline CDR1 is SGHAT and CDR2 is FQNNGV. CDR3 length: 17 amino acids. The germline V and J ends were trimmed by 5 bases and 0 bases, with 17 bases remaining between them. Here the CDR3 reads CASSPFKEAVAKNIQYF. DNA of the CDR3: TGTGCCAGCAGCCCCTTTAAGGAGGCGGTAGCCAAAAACATTCAGTACTTC.

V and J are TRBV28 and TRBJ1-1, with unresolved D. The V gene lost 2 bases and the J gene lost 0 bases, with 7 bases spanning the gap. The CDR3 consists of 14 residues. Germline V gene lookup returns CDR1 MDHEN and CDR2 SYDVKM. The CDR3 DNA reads TGTGCCAGCAGTTTAGGGTCGGTGAACACTGAAGCTTTCTTT. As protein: CASSLGSVNTEAFF.

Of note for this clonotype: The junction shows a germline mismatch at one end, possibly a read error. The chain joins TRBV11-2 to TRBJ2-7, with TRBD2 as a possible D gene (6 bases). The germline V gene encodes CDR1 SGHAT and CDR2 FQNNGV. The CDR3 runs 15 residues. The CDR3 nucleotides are TGTACCAGCAGCTTAGGTGGAGGGCTCTCCTACGAGAAGTACTTC. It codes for CTSSLGGGLSYEKYF.

DNA for the CDR3: TGTGCCAGCAGTCAGCCCGAGACTCAACAAGGAGATACGCAGTATTTT. It yields the protein CASSQPETQQGDTQYF. The chain recombines TRBV28 with TRBJ2-3; D is ambiguous. Deletions cut 5 bases from V and 5 bases from J, with 20 bases between. Germline assignment: CDR1 MDHEN and CDR2 SYDVKM. There are 16 residues in the CDR3.

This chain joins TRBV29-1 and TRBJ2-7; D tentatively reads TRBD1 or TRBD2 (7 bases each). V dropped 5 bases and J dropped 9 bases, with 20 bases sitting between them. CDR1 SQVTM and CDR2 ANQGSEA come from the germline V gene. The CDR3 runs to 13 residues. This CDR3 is CSVPRHQGEGQYF. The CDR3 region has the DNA TGCAGCGTTCCCCGCCATCAGGGGGAGGGGCAGTACTTC.

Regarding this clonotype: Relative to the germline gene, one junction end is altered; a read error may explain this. The CDR3: CACSLPGTSRADTQYF. The CDR3 DNA is TGTGCCTGCAGCTTACCCGGGACTAGCCGGGCAGATACGCAGTATTTT. The J gene is TRBJ2-3, the V gene TRBV11-2; 9 bases align to TRBD2. The CDR3 has 16 amino acids. The germline CDR1 and CDR2 sequences are SGHAT and FQNNGV.

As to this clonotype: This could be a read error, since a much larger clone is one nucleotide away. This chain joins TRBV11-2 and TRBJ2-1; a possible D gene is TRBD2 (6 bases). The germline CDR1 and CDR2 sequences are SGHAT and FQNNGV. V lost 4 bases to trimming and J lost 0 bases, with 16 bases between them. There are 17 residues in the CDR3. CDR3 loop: CASSSLVAGSSYNEQFF. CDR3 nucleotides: TGTGCCAGCAGCTCTCTGGTGGCGGGAAGCTCCTACAATGAGCAGTTCTTC.

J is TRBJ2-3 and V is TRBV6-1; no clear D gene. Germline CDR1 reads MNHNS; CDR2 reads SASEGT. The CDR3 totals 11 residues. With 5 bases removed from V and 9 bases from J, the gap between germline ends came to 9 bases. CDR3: CASSPLQTQYF. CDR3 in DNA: TGTGCCAGCAGTCCCCTACAAACGCAGTATTTT.

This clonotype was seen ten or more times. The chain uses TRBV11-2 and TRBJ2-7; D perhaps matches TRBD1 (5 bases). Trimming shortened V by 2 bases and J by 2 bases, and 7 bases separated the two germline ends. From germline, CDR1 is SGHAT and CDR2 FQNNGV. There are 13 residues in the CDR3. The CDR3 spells CASSLNRPYEQYF. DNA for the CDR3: TGTGCCAGCAGCTTAAACAGGCCCTACGAGCAGTACTTC.

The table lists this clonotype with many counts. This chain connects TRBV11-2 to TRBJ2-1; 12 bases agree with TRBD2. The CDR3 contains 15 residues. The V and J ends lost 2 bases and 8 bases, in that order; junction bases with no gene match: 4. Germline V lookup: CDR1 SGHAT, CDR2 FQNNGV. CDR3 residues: CASSLQLAGGYEQFF. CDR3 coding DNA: TGTGCCAGCAGCTTACAACTAGCGGGAGGCTATGAGCAGTTCTTC.

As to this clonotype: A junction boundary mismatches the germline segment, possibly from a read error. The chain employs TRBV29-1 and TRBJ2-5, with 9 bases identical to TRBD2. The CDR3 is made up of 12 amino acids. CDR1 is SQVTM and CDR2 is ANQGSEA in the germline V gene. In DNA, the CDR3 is TGCTGTGCCGAGACTAGCGGAGAGGCCCAGTACTTC. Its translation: CCAETSGEAQYF.

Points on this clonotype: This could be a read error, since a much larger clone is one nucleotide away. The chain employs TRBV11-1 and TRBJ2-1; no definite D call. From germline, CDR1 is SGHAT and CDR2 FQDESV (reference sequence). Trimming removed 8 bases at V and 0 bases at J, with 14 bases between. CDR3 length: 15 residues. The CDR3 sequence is CASLKPVSSYNEQFF. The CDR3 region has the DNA TGTGCCAGCTTGAAACCGGTGAGCTCCTACAATGAGCAGTTCTTC.

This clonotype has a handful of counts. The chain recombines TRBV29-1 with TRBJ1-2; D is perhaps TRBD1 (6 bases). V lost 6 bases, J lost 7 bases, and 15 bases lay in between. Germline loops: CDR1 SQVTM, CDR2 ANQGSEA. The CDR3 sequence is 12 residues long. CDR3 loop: CSVGGGQGGYTF. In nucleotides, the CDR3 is TGCAGCGTGGGGGGGGGGCAAGGTGGCTACACCTTC.

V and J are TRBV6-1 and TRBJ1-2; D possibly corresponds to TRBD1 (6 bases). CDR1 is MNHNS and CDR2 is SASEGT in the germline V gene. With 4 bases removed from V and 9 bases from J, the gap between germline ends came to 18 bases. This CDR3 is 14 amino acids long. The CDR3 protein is CASSVRDNLFCYTF. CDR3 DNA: TGTGCCAGCAGTGTCCGGGACAATCTTTTTTGCTACACCTTC.

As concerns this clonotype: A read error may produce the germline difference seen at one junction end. DNA of the CDR3: TGTGCCAGCAGTTTAGCATCAACGGGACGCCCCTACGATCAGTACTTC. Its translation is CASSLASTGRPYDQYF. The chain recombines TRBV28 with TRBJ2-7, with D perhaps given as TRBD1 or TRBD2 (5 bases each). The CDR3 length is 16 residues. Per germline, CDR1 MDHEN and CDR2 SYDVKM.

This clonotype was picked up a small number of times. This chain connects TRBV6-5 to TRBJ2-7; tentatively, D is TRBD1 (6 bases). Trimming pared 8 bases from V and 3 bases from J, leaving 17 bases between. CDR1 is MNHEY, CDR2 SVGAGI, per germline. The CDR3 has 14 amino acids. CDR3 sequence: CASGTSTGNYEQYF. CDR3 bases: TGTGCCAGCGGGACATCCACAGGGAACTACGAGCAGTACTTC.

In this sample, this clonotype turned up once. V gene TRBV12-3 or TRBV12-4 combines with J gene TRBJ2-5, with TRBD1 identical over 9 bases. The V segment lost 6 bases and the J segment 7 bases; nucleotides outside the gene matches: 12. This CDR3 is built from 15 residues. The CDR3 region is CASRTGGWEKGTQYF. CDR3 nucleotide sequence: TGTGCCAGCAGGACAGGGGGATGGGAAAAGGGGACCCAGTACTTC.

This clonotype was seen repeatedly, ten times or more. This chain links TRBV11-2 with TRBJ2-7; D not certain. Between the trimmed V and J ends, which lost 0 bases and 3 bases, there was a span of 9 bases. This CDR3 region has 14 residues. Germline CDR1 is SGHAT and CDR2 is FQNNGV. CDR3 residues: CASSLDLARYEQYF. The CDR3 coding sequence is TGTGCCAGCAGCTTAGATTTAGCACGCTACGAGCAGTACTTC. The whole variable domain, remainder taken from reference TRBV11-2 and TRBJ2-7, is EAGVAQSPRYKIIEKRQSVAFWCNPISGHATLYWYQQILGQGPKLLIQFQNNGVVDDSQLPKDRFSAERLKGVDSTLKIQPAKLEDSAVYLCASSLDLARYEQYFGPGTRLTVT.

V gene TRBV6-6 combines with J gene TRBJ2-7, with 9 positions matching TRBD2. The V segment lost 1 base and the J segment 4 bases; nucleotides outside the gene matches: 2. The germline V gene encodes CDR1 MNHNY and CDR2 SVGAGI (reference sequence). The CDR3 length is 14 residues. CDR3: CASSYLAGVYEQYF. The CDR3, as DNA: TGTGCCAGCAGTTACTTAGCGGGAGTGTACGAGCAGTACTTC.